This T cell receptor (beta chain) derives from a study of cytotoxic CD8 clonotypes in ibrutinib-treated CLL. Findings and limits, study-wide: Clonality increased at ibrutinib response and stayed stable in sustained remission. At progression, however, it fell back toward baseline.

As regards this clone: Its antigen remains unidentified.

Unmatched junction bases numbered 4, after V lost 0 bases and J lost 0 bases. Germline values: CDR1 SGHRS, CDR2 YFSETQ. The length of the CDR3 is 16 residues. Data came from immunoSEQ multiplex PCR; TCRdb stores just in-frame clones and leaves some out. The sample has about 160,000 clones, more than 65% seen once. V gene TRBV5-1 combines with J gene TRBJ2-3; 7 bases align to TRBD2. The specimen was PBMCs, collected after 12 months of ibrutinib treatment. The TCR sequence derives from a human donor with chronic lymphocytic leukemia. The CDR3 sequence: CASSLVASGSTDTQYF. The CDR3 DNA follows: TGCGCCAGCAGCTTGGTAGCTAGCGGAAGCACAGATACGCAGTATTTT.